This entry lists 20 T cell receptor beta chains sequenced from one sample in a study of T cells in Graves' hyperthyroidism and ophthalmopathy (dated by TCRdb to about 2019). Library preparation was by multiplex PCR. Sequencing was performed on an Illumina HiSeq 2000. The TCR beta CDR3 regions were amplified from RNA transcripts. A first-round RT-PCR of the TCR CDR3 used the HTBI primer set with the Qiagen OneStep RT-PCR kit. Clones were called with MiXCR by TCRdb after fastp trimmed the public reads at Q25, and only in-frame beta chains were retained. Entries that share a CDR3 protein sequence are merged under the most common genes and DNA. Counted in this sample were around 420,000 distinct CDR3 sequences; 12% to 15% of them appeared once. 5.3% of the sample is in the top ten clones. Sequences were obtained from blood. The source is a woman younger than 30 with Graves' hyperthyroidism.

V is TRBV6-1 and J is TRBJ1-3; D ambiguous. Germline assignment: CDR1 MNHNS and CDR2 SASEGT. The CDR3 is made up of 14 amino acids. V was shortened by 8 bases and J by 0 bases, with 11 bases between the two germline ends. CDR3 residues: CASLEGPSGNTIYF. The CDR3 DNA follows: TGTGCCAGCTTAGAGGGCCCCTCTGGAAACACCATATATTTT.

This clonotype was counted ten times or more. The chain has TRBV7-8 and TRBJ2-7; the D call may be TRBD1 or TRBD2 (5 bases each). Germline-derived CDR1 and CDR2 are SGHVS and FQNEAQ. The CDR3 sequence is 14 residues long. Trimming stripped 0 bases from V and 4 bases from J, with 10 bases between. The CDR3 is CASSLAPGPYEQYF. In nucleotides, the CDR3 is TGTGCCAGCAGCTTAGCTCCGGGACCGTACGAGCAGTACTTC.

This clonotype has ten or more counts. The V and J genes are TRBV12-3 or TRBV12-4 and TRBJ1-1, with 7 bases fitting TRBD1. The CDR3 runs 14 residues. V shed 3 bases and J 8 bases; nucleotides not matched to a gene: 9. As DNA, the CDR3 is TGTGCCAGCAGTTTTGGGGACAGTAGACTCGAAGCTTTCTTT. Its translation: CASSFGDSRLEAFF.

The V and J genes are TRBV11-2 and TRBJ2-1; 13 positions agree with TRBD2. Unmatched junction bases numbered 10, after V lost 4 bases and J lost 7 bases. The germline V gene has CDR1 SGHAT and CDR2 FQNNGV. The CDR3 loop spans 17 amino acids. In DNA form, the CDR3 reads TGTGCCAGCAGCTCGCGTTGGACTAGCGGGAGTCTTAATGAGCAGTTCTTC. This codes for CASSSRWTSGSLNEQFF.

This clonotype has only a few counts. The rearrangement joins TRBV5-1 to TRBJ1-2, with 9 bases fitting TRBD1. Germline V lookup: CDR1 SGHRS, CDR2 YFSETQ. With V trimmed by 0 bases and J by 6 bases, 9 bases remained unmatched. CDR3 length: 16 residues. CDR3 sequence reads: CASSLVGTGSFDGYTF. The CDR3 bases are TGCGCCAGCAGCTTGGTTGGGACAGGGTCTTTCGATGGCTACACCTTC. Using reference TRBV5-1 and TRBJ1-2 for the parts outside the CDR3, the full variable domain is KAGVTQTPRYLIKTRGQQVTLSCSPISGHRSVSWYQQTPGQGLQFLFEYFSETQRNKGNFPGRFSGRQFSNSRSEMNVSTLELGDSALYLCASSLVGTGSFDGYTFGSGTRLTVV.

This clonotype was observed a few times. The chain carries TRBV20-1 and TRBJ2-1; either TRBD1 or TRBD2 may fit D (5 bases each). From germline, CDR1 is DFQATT and CDR2 SNEGSKA (reference sequence). This CDR3 region has 13 residues. V lost 3 bases to trimming and J lost 7 bases, with 13 bases between them. The CDR3 protein is CSARGVGENEQFF. CDR3 nucleotides: TGCAGTGCTAGGGGGGTCGGCGAGAATGAGCAGTTCTTC.

This clonotype was picked up many times. This chain uses TRBV7-2 with TRBJ2-7; D gene unclear. The CDR3 is made up of 14 amino acids. Germline CDR1 SGHTA, CDR2 FQGNSA. Trimming shortened V by 1 base and J by 3 bases, and 10 bases separated the two germline ends. The CDR3 protein is CASSLGYQDYEQYF. CDR3 sequence (DNA): TGTGCCAGCAGCTTAGGGTACCAGGACTACGAGCAGTACTTC.

This clonotype has ten or more counts. The genes are TRBV2 and TRBJ2-7; 10 bases are shared with TRBD2. V lost 3 bases to trimming and J lost 3 bases; unmatched junction nucleotides: 11. Germline V lookup: CDR1 SNHLY, CDR2 FYNNEI. This CDR3 contains 17 residues. Here the CDR3 DNA reads TGTGCCAGCAGTGAGTACGGAAGCGGGAGGGGACGCTACGAGCAGTACTTC. Protein product: CASSEYGSGRGRYEQYF.

This clonotype was counted ten times or more. V usage is TRBV6-2 or TRBV6-3 and J usage is TRBJ2-3; a weak D match, TRBD2 (6 bases). Trimming took 2 bases from V and 0 from J, leaving 12 bases between them. CDR1 is MNHEY and CDR2 is SVGEGT in the germline V gene. The CDR3 sequence is 16 residues long. CDR3 sequence (DNA): TGTGCCAGCAGTTACCAATTCGGGACTAGCACAGATACGCAGTATTTT. It codes for CASSYQFGTSTDTQYF.

The rearrangement links TRBV6-1 to TRBJ2-7, with 11 bases that match TRBD2. The CDR3 totals 16 residues. Germline values: CDR1 MNHNS, CDR2 SASEGT. V dropped 7 bases and J dropped 3; count of bases not matched to a gene: 11. The CDR3 protein is CASNPLAGATYYEQYF. The CDR3 nucleotides read TGTGCCAGCAACCCACTAGCGGGAGCCACCTACTACGAGCAGTACTTC.

The V call is TRBV18, the J call TRBJ1-5; 10 bases fit TRBD1. V was clipped by 1 base and J by 6 bases; unmatched bases: 3. This CDR3 has 15 amino acids. Germline lookup yields CDR1 KGHSH and CDR2 LQKENI. The CDR3 here is CASSPRQGAAQPQHF. The CDR3 DNA follows: TGTGCCAGCTCACCACGACAGGGGGCAGCTCAGCCCCAGCATTTT.

This clonotype showed up many times. V is TRBV18 and J is TRBJ2-7; D gene ambiguous. There are 14 residues in the CDR3. With 2 bases removed from V and 0 bases from J, the gap between germline ends came to 8 bases. Germline CDR1 is KGHSH and CDR2 is LQKENI. The CDR3 DNA sequence: TGTGCCAGCTCACCATCTCTGAGCTCCTACGAGCAGTACTTC. Amino acid sequence: CASSPSLSSYEQYF.

The CDR3 nucleotides read TGCGCCAGCAGCCAAGATTATCAGAGACAGGGGCAAGAGACCCAGTACTTC. Translating gives CASSQDYQRQGQETQYF. J is TRBJ2-5 and V is TRBV4-3, with 8 bases matching TRBD1. The CDR3 consists of 17 residues. With 0 bases clipped from V and 2 bases from J, the junction kept 8 bases outside the gene matches. CDR1 and CDR2 (germline): LGHNA, YSLEER.

This clonotype was counted ten times or more. This chain uses TRBV10-3 with TRBJ2-7; 7 nucleotides agree with TRBD2. There are 15 residues in the CDR3. Trimming cost V 0 bases and J 1 base; bases outside gene matches: 3. Germline CDR1 and CDR2: ENHRY and SYGVKD. The CDR3 loop is CAISESASGSYEQYF. The CDR3 DNA sequence: TGTGCCATCAGTGAGTCGGCTAGCGGATCCTACGAGCAGTACTTC.

This clonotype has at least ten counts. DNA for the CDR3: TGTGCCAGTAGCCCGGGCGAGAGTCAGCCCCAGCATTTT. Translation gives CASSPGESQPQHF. This chain joins TRBV27 and TRBJ1-5; D is uncertain. The V end lost 9 bases, the J end lost 6 bases, and 15 bases lay between the germline ends. The germline CDR1 and CDR2 sequences are MNHEY and SMNVEV (reference sequence). The CDR3 runs 13 residues.

In this sample, this clonotype turned up a few times. The genes are TRBV19 and TRBJ1-2, with TRBD1 matching over 7 bases. The CDR3 is 16 residues long. CDR1 is LNHDA and CDR2 is SQIVND in the germline V gene (reference sequence). J lost 5 bases, V lost 6 bases, and 15 bases had no gene match. The CDR3: CASRSQTRGGLYGYTF. CDR3 nucleotides: TGTGCCAGTAGATCCCAGACGCGAGGGGGCTTATATGGCTACACCTTC.

This clonotype was recorded at least ten times. The chain uses TRBV5-1 and TRBJ2-5, with a possible D match to TRBD2 (6 bases). V was trimmed by 3 bases and J by 7 bases, leaving 16 bases between them. The CDR3 spans 14 residues. CDR1 and CDR2 (germline): SGHRS, YFSETQ. The CDR3 reads CASSSGTRGGTQYF. DNA of the CDR3: TGCGCCAGCAGCTCCGGGACTCGGGGCGGGACCCAGTACTTC.

The chain links TRBV15 to TRBJ1-2; D gene unclear. CDR1 LNHNV and CDR2 YYDKDF come from the germline V gene (reference sequence). V gave up 0 bases and J gave up 0 bases, with 8 bases separating them. The CDR3 runs 15 residues. This CDR3 is CATSREQIPNYGYTF. In DNA form, the CDR3 reads TGTGCCACCAGCAGAGAACAGATCCCTAACTATGGCTACACCTTC.

The rearrangement joins TRBV20-1 to TRBJ2-3; the match to TRBD1 covers 8 bases. V trimming: 7 bases; J trimming: 5 bases; junction bases outside the gene matches: 8. CDR3 size: 13 residues. Looked up from germline, CDR1 is DFQATT and CDR2 is SNEGSKA (reference sequence). The CDR3 region is CSVQGALVDTQYF. The CDR3 DNA reads as TGCAGTGTTCAGGGGGCTTTGGTAGATACGCAGTATTTT.

CDR3 bases: TGCGCCAGCAGAGGGACAGGGAGAGAGGGCTACGAGCAGTACTTC. Encoded protein: CASRGTGREGYEQYF. The chain has TRBV5-1 and TRBJ2-7; 9 positions agree with TRBD1. Germline CDR1 SGHRS, CDR2 YFSETQ. CDR3 length: 15 residues. J was trimmed by 3 bases and V by 5 bases; bases with no gene match: 9.